The rows below give T cell receptor beta chains drawn from one sample of a study of T cells after yellow fever vaccination. TCRdb passed the 5' RACE reads through MiXCR, listing each CDR3 protein once. The sample records roughly 400,000 distinct CDR3 sequences, about 17% being singletons. This material consisted of PBMCs, taken before the yellow fever booster vaccination. Receptors were obtained from a young man who received the YFV17D yellow fever vaccine. Each CDR3 is given with its conserved first and last residue. D genes are given only for firm matches. Only some rows state a clone size, as once, few, many or a class for expanded clones.

TRBV4-2	.	TRBJ2-7	many	TGTGCCAGCAGCCAAGGTTTACAACTCTACGAGCAGTACTTC	CASSQGLQLYEQYF
TRBV28	.	TRBJ1-1	.	TGTGCCAGCAGTGGGACTCCTGAGAGGGAGGCTTTCTTT	CASSGTPEREAFF
TRBV20-1	TRBD2	TRBJ2-1	many	TGCAGTGCTAGAGAGACGGGGGGGAGGGACAATGAGCAGTTCTTC	CSARETGGRDNEQFF
TRBV29-1	TRBD2	TRBJ2-5	few	TGCAGCGTTGAAACCCCTAGCGGGGGCTCTTTTGGGACCCAGTACTTC	CSVETPSGGSFGTQYF
TRBV19	TRBD1	TRBJ2-1	.	TGTGCCAGTAGCCCCGGGACAGGGGAATACAATGAGCAGTTCTTC	CASSPGTGEYNEQFF
TRBV29-1	.	TRBJ1-1	few	TGCAGCGTGATGCCAGGGCAAGCTTTCTTT	CSVMPGQAFF
TRBV9	TRBD2	TRBJ2-3	few	TGTGCCAGCAGCGCAAAAACGGGGGGGCTACTCGCAGATACGCAGTATTTT	CASSAKTGGLLADTQYF
TRBV5-1	TRBD2	TRBJ2-1	.	TGCGCCAGCAGCTTGACAAGCGGGGGGGCCTACAATGAGCAGTTCTTC	CASSLTSGGAYNEQFF
TRBV5-4	TRBD1	TRBJ1-1	.	TGTGCCAGCAGCGAGACCGGGACAGAAAACACTGAAGCTTTCTTT	CASSETGTENTEAFF
TRBV19	TRBD2	TRBJ2-7	.	TGTGCCAGTAGTCAGAGGCAGCGGGGGCCCTCCTACGAGCAGTACTTC	CASSQRQRGPSYEQYF
TRBV7-9	TRBD1	TRBJ1-2	.	TGTGCCAGCAGCTTCGCCGGGACAGGGGAGCGCTATGGCTACACCTTC	CASSFAGTGERYGYTF
TRBV7-2	TRBD2	TRBJ2-1	.	TGTGCCAGCAGCCGGACTAGCTCCGAGGTGCGGCAGTTCTTC	CASSRTSSEVRQFF
TRBV12-3/TRBV12-4	.	TRBJ1-5	.	TGTGCCAGCAGTCCTCCTAACACGATCCAATATCAGCCCCAGCATTTT	CASSPPNTIQYQPQHF
TRBV11-2	.	TRBJ2-7	.	TGTGCCAGCAGCCCGGGGTATCGGGGGGCCGCCTACGAGCAGTACTTC	CASSPGYRGAAYEQYF
TRBV5-1	.	TRBJ2-7	.	TGCTCCAGCAGCTTGGAGGCAGGGCCTTACGAGCAGTACTTC	CSSSLEAGPYEQYF
TRBV7-2	TRBD2	TRBJ2-5	.	TGTGCCAGCAGCTGGGGACTAGCCCAAGAGACCCAGTACTTC	CASSWGLAQETQYF
TRBV11-2	.	TRBJ1-5	.	TGTGCCAGCAGCCAACAACAAAGTCAGCCCCAGCATTTT	CASSQQQSQPQHF
TRBV6-6	TRBD1	TRBJ2-5	.	TGTGCCATCACCGACAGGGAGGAGACCCAGTACTTC	CAITDREETQYF
TRBV4-3	.	TRBJ1-2	few	TGCGCCAGCAGCCCCGACGGGCAGGGAACTGGCTACACCTTC	CASSPDGQGTGYTF
TRBV5-1	TRBD2	TRBJ2-2	.	TGCGCCAGCAGCCTCCCTCCGCCAGGGAGGGTTCCCGGGGAGCTGTTTTTT	CASSLPPPGRVPGELFF
TRBV29-1	.	TRBJ2-5	.	TGCAGCGTTGTCAAGGGGCAATGGGAGACCCAGTACTTC	CSVVKGQWETQYF
TRBV6-2/TRBV6-3	TRBD1	TRBJ1-1	.	TGTGCCAGCAGTTTTTCACCGGGACAGGGGGCGAAAGCTTTCTTT	CASSFSPGQGAKAFF
TRBV7-8	.	TRBJ2-7	few	TGTGCCAGCAGCTCGAGGGGGTCATTCTACGAGCAGTACTTC	CASSSRGSFYEQYF
TRBV3-1	.	TRBJ2-7	.	TGTGCCAGCAGCCAAGTCAGGAGGTCCTACGAGCAGTACTTC	CASSQVRRSYEQYF
TRBV25-1	.	TRBJ2-1	.	TGTGCCAGCAGTGACAACCGGTATGAGCAGTTCTTC	CASSDNRYEQFF
TRBV12-3/TRBV12-4	.	TRBJ2-3	few	TGTGCCAGCAGTTGGTTGGATACGCAGTATTTT	CASSWLDTQYF
TRBV7-2	.	TRBJ2-2	.	.	CASSDSRLAGTPGSCFF
TRBV14	TRBD1	TRBJ1-2	.	TGTGCCAGCAGCCAGCCCGGACAGGGGTTCGGCTACACCTTC	CASSQPGQGFGYTF
TRBV5-1	.	TRBJ1-6	.	TGCGCCAGCAGCTTGGCCGGCTCTCTCGGGTATTCACCCCTCCACTTT	CASSLAGSLGYSPLHF
TRBV5-6	.	TRBJ1-5	few	TGTGCCAGCAGCGGAGGGGTGCGCAATCAGCCCCAGCATTTT	CASSGGVRNQPQHF
TRBV6-4	TRBD1	TRBJ1-6	many	TGTGCCAGCAGTGACGGGACAGGGGGTTCACCCCTCCACTTT	CASSDGTGGSPLHF
TRBV6-5	.	TRBJ2-1	few	TGTGCCAGCAGTAGGGGACCCCCCCTCAATGAGCAGTTCTTC	CASSRGPPLNEQFF
TRBV20-1	.	TRBJ1-5	.	TGCAGTGCTAGAGGTCTCAGGGTAACCCAGCCCCAGCATTTT	CSARGLRVTQPQHF
TRBV7-2	.	TRBJ2-1	few	TGTGCCAGCAGCTTTCGGGTACTGCAGAAGGGTGAGCAGTTCTTC	CASSFRVLQKGEQFF
TRBV9	.	TRBJ1-4	.	TGTGCCAGCAGCGGGGGTACAGGGATACCTAATGAAAAACTGTTTTTT	CASSGGTGIPNEKLFF
TRBV4-1	.	TRBJ1-4	.	TGCGCCAGCAGCCCACAGACGGCAGCAACTAATGAAAAACTGTTTTTT	CASSPQTAATNEKLFF
TRBV18	.	TRBJ2-1	.	TGTGCCAGCTCACCGACCGACGGTTACAATGAGCAGTTCTTC	CASSPTDGYNEQFF
TRBV6-5	TRBD2	TRBJ2-2	few	TGTGCCAGCAGTTCTACCGGGACTAGCGGGGGACCTCTCACCGGGGAGCTGTTTTTT	CASSSTGTSGGPLTGELFF